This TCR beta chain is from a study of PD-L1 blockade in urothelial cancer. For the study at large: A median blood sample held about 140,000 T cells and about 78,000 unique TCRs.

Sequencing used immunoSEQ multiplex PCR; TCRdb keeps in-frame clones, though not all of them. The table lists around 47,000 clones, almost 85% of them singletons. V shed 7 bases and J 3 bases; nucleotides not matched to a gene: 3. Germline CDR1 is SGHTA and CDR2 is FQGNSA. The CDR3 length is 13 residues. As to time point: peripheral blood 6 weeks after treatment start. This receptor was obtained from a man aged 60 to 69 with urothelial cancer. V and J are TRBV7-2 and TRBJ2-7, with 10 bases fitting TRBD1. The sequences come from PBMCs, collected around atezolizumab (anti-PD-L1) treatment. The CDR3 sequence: CASTGQGDYEQYF. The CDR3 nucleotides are TGTGCCAGCACCGGACAGGGGGACTACGAGCAGTACTTC.